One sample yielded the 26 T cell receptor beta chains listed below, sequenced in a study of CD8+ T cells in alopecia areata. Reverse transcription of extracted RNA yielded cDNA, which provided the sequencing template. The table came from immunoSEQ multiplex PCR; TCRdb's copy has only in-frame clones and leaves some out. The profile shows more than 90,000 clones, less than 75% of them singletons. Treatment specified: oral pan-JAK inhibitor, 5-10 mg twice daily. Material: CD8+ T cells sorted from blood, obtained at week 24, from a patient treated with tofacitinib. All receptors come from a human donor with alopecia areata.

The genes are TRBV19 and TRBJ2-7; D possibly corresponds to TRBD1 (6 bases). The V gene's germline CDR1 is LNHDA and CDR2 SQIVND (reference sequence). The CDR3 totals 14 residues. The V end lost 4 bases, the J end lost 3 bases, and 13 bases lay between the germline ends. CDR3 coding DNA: TGTGCCAGTAGTACGATGGACAGTATCTACGAGCAGTACTTC. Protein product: CASSTMDSIYEQYF.

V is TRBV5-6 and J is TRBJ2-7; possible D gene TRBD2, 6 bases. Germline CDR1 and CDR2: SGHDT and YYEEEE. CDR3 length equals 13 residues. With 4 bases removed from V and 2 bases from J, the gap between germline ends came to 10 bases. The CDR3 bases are TGTGCCAGCAGCCCCTTAGCGGCCTACGAGCAGTACTTC. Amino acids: CASSPLAAYEQYF. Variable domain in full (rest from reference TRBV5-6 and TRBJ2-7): DAGVTQSPTHLIKTRGQQVTLRCSPKSGHDTVSWYQQALGQGPQFIFQYYEEEERQRGNFPDRFSGHQFPNYSSELNVNALLLGDSALYLCASSPLAAYEQYFGPGTRLTVT.

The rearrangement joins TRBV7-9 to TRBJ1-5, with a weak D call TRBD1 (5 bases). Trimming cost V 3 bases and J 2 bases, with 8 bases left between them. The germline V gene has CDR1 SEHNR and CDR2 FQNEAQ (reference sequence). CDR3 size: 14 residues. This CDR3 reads CASSLGLGNQPQHF. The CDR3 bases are TGTGCCAGCAGCTTGGGACTGGGCAATCAGCCCCAGCATTTT.

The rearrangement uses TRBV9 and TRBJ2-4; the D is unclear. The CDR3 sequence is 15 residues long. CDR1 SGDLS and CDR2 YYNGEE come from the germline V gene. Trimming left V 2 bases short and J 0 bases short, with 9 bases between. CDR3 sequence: CASSVSDLAKNIQYF. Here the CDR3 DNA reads TGTGCCAGCAGCGTGAGTGATCTAGCCAAAAACATTCAGTACTTC.

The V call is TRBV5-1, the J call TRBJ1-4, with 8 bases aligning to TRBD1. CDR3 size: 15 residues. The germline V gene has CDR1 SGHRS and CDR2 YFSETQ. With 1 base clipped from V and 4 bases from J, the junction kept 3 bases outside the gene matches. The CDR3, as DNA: TGCGCCAGCAGCTTGTCCACAGGGGGTAATGAAAAACTGTTTTTT. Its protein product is CASSLSTGGNEKLFF. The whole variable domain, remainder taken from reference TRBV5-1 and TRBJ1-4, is KAGVTQTPRYLIKTRGQQVTLSCSPISGHRSVSWYQQTPGQGLQFLFEYFSETQRNKGNFPGRFSGRQFSNSRSEMNVSTLELGDSALYLCASSLSTGGNEKLFFGSGTQLSVL.

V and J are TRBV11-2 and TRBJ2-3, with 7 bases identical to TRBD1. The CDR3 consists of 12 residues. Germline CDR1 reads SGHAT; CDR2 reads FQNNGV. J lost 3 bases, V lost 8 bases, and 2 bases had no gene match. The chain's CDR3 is CASQGQTDTQYF. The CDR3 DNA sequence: TGTGCCAGCCAGGGACAGACAGATACGCAGTATTTT. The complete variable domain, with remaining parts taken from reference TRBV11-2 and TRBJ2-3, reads EAGVAQSPRYKIIEKRQSVAFWCNPISGHATLYWYQQILGQGPKLLIQFQNNGVVDDSQLPKDRFSAERLKGVDSTLKIQPAKLEDSAVYLCASQGQTDTQYFGPGTRLTVL.

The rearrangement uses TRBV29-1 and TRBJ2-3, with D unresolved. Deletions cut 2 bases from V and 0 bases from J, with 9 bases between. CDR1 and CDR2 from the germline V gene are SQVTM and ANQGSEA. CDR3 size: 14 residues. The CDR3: CSVELGMSTDTQYF. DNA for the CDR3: TGCAGCGTTGAACTGGGAATGAGCACAGATACGCAGTATTTT.

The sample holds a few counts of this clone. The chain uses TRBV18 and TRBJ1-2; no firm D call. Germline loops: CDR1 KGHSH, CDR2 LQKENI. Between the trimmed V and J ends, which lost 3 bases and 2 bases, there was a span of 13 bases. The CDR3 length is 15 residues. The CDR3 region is CASSPYGTSNYGYTF. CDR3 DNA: TGTGCCAGCTCACCGTATGGCACCTCGAACTATGGCTACACCTTC.

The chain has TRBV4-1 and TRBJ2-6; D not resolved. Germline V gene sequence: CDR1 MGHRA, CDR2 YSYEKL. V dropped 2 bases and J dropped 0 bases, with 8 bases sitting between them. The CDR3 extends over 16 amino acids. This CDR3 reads CASSQPAPSGANVLTF. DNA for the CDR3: TGCGCCAGCAGCCAACCAGCCCCCTCTGGGGCCAACGTCCTGACTTTC.

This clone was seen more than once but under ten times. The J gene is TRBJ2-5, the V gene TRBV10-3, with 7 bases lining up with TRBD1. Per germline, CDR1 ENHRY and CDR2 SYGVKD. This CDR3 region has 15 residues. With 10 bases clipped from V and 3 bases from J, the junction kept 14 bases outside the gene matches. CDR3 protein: CATDPGQTEKETQYF. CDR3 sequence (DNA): TGTGCCACCGATCCGGGACAGACGGAGAAAGAGACCCAGTACTTC.

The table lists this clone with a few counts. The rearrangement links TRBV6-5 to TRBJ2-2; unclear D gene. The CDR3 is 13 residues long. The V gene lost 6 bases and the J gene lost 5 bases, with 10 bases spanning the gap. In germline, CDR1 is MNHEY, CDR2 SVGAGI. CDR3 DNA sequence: TGTGCCAGCAGAAACACACAGACCGGGGAGCTGTTTTTT. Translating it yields CASRNTQTGELFF.

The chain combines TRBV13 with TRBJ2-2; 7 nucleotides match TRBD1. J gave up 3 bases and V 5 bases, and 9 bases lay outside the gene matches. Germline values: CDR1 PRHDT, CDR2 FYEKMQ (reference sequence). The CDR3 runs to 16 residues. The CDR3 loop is CASSNPGGEDTGELFF. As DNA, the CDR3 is TGTGCCAGCAGCAACCCAGGGGGTGAGGACACCGGGGAGCTGTTTTTT.

CDR3 DNA: TGTGCCAGCAGACGCCAGGGATACCAAGAGACCCAGTACTTC. Translated, it gives CASRRQGYQETQYF. The rearrangement joins TRBV5-6 to TRBJ2-5; maybe TRBD1 (5 bases). Germline CDR1 is SGHDT and CDR2 is YYEEEE. The V and J ends lost 5 bases and 0 bases respectively, with 11 bases between them. The CDR3 totals 14 residues.

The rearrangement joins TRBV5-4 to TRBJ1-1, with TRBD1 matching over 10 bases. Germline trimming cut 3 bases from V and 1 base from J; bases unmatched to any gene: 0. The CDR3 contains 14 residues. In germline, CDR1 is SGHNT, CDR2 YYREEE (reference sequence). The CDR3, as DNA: TGTGCCAGCAGCTGGGACAGGGGGAACACTGAAGCTTTCTTT. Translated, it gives CASSWDRGNTEAFF.

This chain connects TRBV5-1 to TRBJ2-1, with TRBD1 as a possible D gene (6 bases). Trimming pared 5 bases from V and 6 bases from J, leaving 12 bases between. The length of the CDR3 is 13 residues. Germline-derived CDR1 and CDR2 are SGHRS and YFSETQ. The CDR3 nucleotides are TGCGCCAGCAGAACCGACAGGATCAATGAGCAGTTCTTC. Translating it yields CASRTDRINEQFF.

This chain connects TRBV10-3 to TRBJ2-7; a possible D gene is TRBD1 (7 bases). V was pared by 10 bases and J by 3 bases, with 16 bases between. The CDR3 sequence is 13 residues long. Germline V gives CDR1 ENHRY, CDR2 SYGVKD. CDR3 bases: TGTGCCACCCGGGGGACAGCCTTCTACGAGCAGTACTTC. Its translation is CATRGTAFYEQYF.

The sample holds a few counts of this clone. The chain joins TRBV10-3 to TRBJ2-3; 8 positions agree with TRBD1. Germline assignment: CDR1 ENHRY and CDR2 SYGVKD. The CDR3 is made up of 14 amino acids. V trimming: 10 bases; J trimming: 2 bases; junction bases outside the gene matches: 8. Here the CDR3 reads CATAGGEVTDTQYF. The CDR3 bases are TGTGCCACGGCAGGGGGCGAAGTCACAGATACGCAGTATTTT.

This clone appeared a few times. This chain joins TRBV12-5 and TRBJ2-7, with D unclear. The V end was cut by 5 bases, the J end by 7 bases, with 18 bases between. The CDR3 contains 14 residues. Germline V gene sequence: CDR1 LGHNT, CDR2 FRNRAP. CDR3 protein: CASGPGPPILEQYF. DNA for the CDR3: TGTGCTAGTGGTCCTGGCCCCCCTATTTTGGAGCAGTACTTC.

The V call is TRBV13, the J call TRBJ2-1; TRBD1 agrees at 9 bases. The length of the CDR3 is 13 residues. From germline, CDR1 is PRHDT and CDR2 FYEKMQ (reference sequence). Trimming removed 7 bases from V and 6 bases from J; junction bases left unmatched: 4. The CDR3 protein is CASITGGSNEQFF. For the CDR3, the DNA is TGTGCCAGCATCACAGGGGGCTCCAATGAGCAGTTCTTC.

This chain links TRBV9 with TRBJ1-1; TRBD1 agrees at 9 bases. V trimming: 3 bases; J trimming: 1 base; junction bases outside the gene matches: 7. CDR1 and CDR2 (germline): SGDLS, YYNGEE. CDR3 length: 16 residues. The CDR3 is CASSAWGTGKNTEAFF. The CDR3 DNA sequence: TGTGCCAGCAGCGCCTGGGGGACAGGGAAGAACACTGAAGCTTTCTTT.

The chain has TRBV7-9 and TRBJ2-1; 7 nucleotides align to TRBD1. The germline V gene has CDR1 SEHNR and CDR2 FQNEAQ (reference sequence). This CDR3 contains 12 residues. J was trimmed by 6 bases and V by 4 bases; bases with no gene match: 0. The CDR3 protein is CASSSGGNEQFF. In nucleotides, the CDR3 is TGTGCCAGCAGCTCAGGGGGCAATGAGCAGTTCTTC.

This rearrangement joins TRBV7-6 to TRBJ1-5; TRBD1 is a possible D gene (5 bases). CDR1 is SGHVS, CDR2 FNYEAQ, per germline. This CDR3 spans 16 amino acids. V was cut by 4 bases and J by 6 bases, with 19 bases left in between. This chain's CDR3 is CASSSKEQDFAQPQHF. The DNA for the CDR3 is TGTGCCAGCAGCTCTAAGGAACAGGATTTCGCTCAGCCCCAGCATTTT.

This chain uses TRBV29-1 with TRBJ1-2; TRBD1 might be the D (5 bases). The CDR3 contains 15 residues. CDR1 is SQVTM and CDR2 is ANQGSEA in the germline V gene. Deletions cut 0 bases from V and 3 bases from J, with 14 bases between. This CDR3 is CSVEDPGGEDYGYTF. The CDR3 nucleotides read TGCAGCGTTGAAGATCCGGGGGGAGAGGACTATGGCTACACCTTC. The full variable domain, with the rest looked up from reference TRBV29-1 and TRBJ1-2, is SAVISQKPSRDICQRGTSLTIQCQVDSQVTMMFWYRQQPGQSLTLIATANQGSEATYESGFVIDKFPISRPNLTFSTLTVSNMSPEDSSIYLCSVEDPGGEDYGYTFGSGTRLTVV.

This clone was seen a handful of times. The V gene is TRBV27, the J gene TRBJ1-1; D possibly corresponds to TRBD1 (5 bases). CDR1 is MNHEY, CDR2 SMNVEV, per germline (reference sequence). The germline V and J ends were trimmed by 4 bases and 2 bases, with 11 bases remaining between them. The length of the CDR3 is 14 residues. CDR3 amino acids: CASSSSGSNTEAFF. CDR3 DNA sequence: TGTGCCAGCAGTTCTTCAGGGTCAAACACTGAAGCTTTCTTT.

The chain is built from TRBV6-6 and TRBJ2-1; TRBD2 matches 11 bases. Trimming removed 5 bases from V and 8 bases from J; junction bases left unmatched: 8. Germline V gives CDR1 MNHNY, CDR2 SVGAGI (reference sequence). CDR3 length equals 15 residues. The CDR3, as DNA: TGTGCCAGCAGTCCCGCTAGCGGGGGGATCGATGAGCAGTTCTTC. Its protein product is CASSPASGGIDEQFF.

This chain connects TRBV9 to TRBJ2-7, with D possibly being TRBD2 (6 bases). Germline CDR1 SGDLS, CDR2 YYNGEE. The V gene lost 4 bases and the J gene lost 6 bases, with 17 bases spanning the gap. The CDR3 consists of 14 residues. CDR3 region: CASSPDSGGPEQYF. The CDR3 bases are TGTGCCAGCAGCCCAGACTCTGGAGGGCCCGAGCAGTACTTC.